This T cell receptor beta chain comes out of a study of cytomegalovirus exposure and HLA in healthy donors. The length of the CDR3 is 14 residues. From germline, CDR1 is SGHDT and CDR2 YYEEEE. V lost 1 base, J lost 4 bases, and 11 bases lay in between. Assay: immunoSEQ multiplex PCR; the TCRdb copy retains only in-frame clones and omits some. The sample includes over 20,000 clones, 95% to 97% of them seen just once. This TCR was sampled from a man aged 25-45 years in good health and CMV-seropositive. The sequencing input was PBMCs. The rearrangement links TRBV5-6 to TRBJ1-1, with D tentatively TRBD1 (6 bases). DNA of the CDR3: TGTGCCAGCAGCTTGAGGACAGAGCTCACTGAAGCTTTCTTT. Its translation is CASSLRTELTEAFF.